These 24 T cell receptor beta chains came from one sample sequenced in a study of cytomegalovirus exposure and HLA in healthy donors. Use of 60 Vbeta and 13 Jbeta primers characterized the PCR. Repertoires were generated with immunoSEQ multiplex PCR, while TCRdb's copy carries only in-frame clones and drops some. The sample has around 170,000 clones; 75% to 90% are singletons. Sequencing was carried out using PBMCs. The receptors originated from a man aged 40-49 years in good health and CMV-seropositive.

J is TRBJ1-1 and V is TRBV6-5; no firm D call. Trimming took off 7 bases at V and 0 bases at J, with 9 bases between the two ends. Germline V gene data show CDR1 as MNHEY and CDR2 as SVGAGI. The CDR3 is made up of 13 amino acids. The chain's CDR3 is CASTMRLNTEAFF. CDR3 DNA: TGTGCCAGCACCATGCGCCTGAACACTGAAGCTTTCTTT.

The rearrangement uses TRBV2 and TRBJ2-2; 8 bases are shared with TRBD2. The CDR3 is 16 amino acids. The V segment lost 2 bases and the J segment 4 bases; nucleotides outside the gene matches: 6. Germline CDR1 is SNHLY and CDR2 is FYNNEI. CDR3 loop: CASSERGGSSTGELFF. DNA for the CDR3: TGTGCCAGCAGTGAACGGGGGGGATCGAGCACCGGGGAGCTGTTTTTT.

CDR3 nucleotides: TGTGCCAGCAGCTTACAGGGACAGGGTTATTCACCCCTCCACTTT. This encodes CASSLQGQGYSPLHF. The chain has TRBV7-9 and TRBJ1-6, with TRBD1 matching over 9 bases. Looked up from germline, CDR1 is SEHNR and CDR2 is FQNEAQ (reference sequence). There are 15 residues in the CDR3. The J segment lost 8 bases and the V segment lost 2 bases, leaving 4 bases of the junction unmatched. Looking up the rest from reference TRBV7-9 and TRBJ1-6 gives the full variable domain: DTGVSQNPRHKITKRGQNVTFRCDPISEHNRLYWYRQTLGQGPEFLTYFQNEAQLEKSRLLSDRFSAERPKGSFSTLEIQRTEQGDSAMYLCASSLQGQGYSPLHFGNGTRLTVT.

The chain is built from TRBV5-4 and TRBJ1-1; the match to TRBD1 covers 8 bases. CDR1 and CDR2 (germline): SGHNT, YYREEE (reference sequence). With 2 bases clipped from V and 3 bases from J, the junction kept 6 bases outside the gene matches. The CDR3 runs to 15 residues. CDR3 sequence reads: CASSLLTGADTEAFF. The CDR3 nucleotides read TGTGCCAGCAGCTTACTGACAGGGGCAGACACTGAAGCTTTCTTT. The full variable domain, rest sourced from reference TRBV5-4 and TRBJ1-1, is ETGVTQSPTHLIKTRGQQVTLRCSSQSGHNTVSWYQQALGQGPQFIFQYYREEENGRGNFPPRFSGLQFPNYSSELNVNALELDDSALYLCASSLLTGADTEAFFGQGTRLTVV.

J is TRBJ2-1 and V is TRBV4-2; D not resolved. The CDR3 length is 15 residues. V was pared by 1 base and J by 4 bases, with 11 bases between. Germline V lookup: CDR1 LGHNA, CDR2 YNFKEQ. CDR3 sequence: CASSQGGGPYNEQFF. The CDR3 DNA sequence: TGTGCCAGCAGCCAAGGTGGCGGCCCTTACAATGAGCAGTTCTTC.

V gene TRBV30 combines with J gene TRBJ1-6, with 7 bases lining up with TRBD1. The CDR3 runs to 13 residues. V shed 4 bases, J shed 10 bases, and the junction held 7 bases outside the gene matches. Germline V gene sequence: CDR1 GTSNPN, CDR2 SVGIG (reference sequence). Written as DNA, the CDR3 is TGTGCCTGGAATCGGGACAGTAAATCACCCCTCCACTTT. Protein: CAWNRDSKSPLHF.

The chain recombines TRBV9 with TRBJ1-3, with 8 bases that match TRBD1. This CDR3 is 16 amino acids long. The ends lost 4 bases at V and 4 bases at J; junction bases unmatched: 10. The V gene's germline CDR1 is SGDLS and CDR2 YYNGEE. The CDR3 protein is CASSRRTGLGGNTIYF. DNA of the CDR3: TGTGCCAGCAGCAGAAGGACAGGGCTGGGAGGAAACACCATATATTTT.

This clone was detected once. The CDR3 DNA reads as TGTGCCAGCAGCACGGACAGACCTCCGTTGAACACTGAAGCTTTCTTT. Translation: CASSTDRPPLNTEAFF. This chain links TRBV7-9 with TRBJ1-1, with D perhaps matching TRBD1 (6 bases). The V end was cut by 5 bases, the J end by 0 bases, with 16 bases between. The CDR3 spans 16 residues. From germline, CDR1 is SEHNR and CDR2 FQNEAQ (reference sequence).

The chain joins TRBV5-4 to TRBJ2-6; weak D call: TRBD1 (5 bases). Germline lookup yields CDR1 SGHNT and CDR2 YYREEE (reference sequence). V gave up 2 bases and J gave up 0 bases, with 12 bases separating them. The CDR3 is 17 residues long. For the CDR3, the DNA is TGTGCCAGCAGCTTAGGGGCCAGCTCCTCTGGGGCCAACGTCCTGACTTTC. Protein: CASSLGASSSGANVLTF.

V and J are TRBV5-4 and TRBJ1-1, with 8 bases aligning to TRBD1. The germline V gene encodes CDR1 SGHNT and CDR2 YYREEE (reference sequence). Trimming took 3 bases from V and 2 from J; bases not matched to a gene: 6. This CDR3 comprises 15 residues. CDR3 amino acids: CASSWGQVINTEAFF. CDR3 coding DNA: TGTGCCAGCAGCTGGGGACAGGTGATCAACACTGAAGCTTTCTTT.

A note on this clone: This same CDR3 is encoded by further DNA sequences in the sample. V is TRBV6-6 and J is TRBJ2-3; 9 nucleotides match TRBD2. Germline V CDR1 and CDR2: MNHNY, SVGAGI (reference sequence). This CDR3 comprises 15 residues. After removal of 6 bases from V and 4 bases from J, the junction contained 8 bases not matched to a gene. The CDR3 DNA reads as TGTGCCAGCAGACGCGGGGGGGGTAGGGCAGATACGCAGTATTTT. Amino acids: CASRRGGGRADTQYF.

The chain recombines TRBV21-1 with TRBJ2-7; the DNA was not compared with TRBD1, the D call given in the table. TRBV21-1 is described as a pseudogene. This CDR3 spans 14 amino acids. CDR3 coding DNA: TGTGCCAGCACCATAGGGGACAGGGGGGACGAGCAGTACTTC. It encodes CASTIGDRGDEQYF.

This clone was counted between two and nine times. The chain combines TRBV18 with TRBJ1-4; D possibly corresponds to TRBD1 (5 bases). This CDR3 contains 13 residues. Trimming removed 6 bases at V and 1 base at J, with 6 bases between. Germline V CDR1 and CDR2: KGHSH, LQKENI. The chain's CDR3 is CASSQGTNEKLFF. In DNA, the CDR3 is TGTGCCAGCTCCCAGGGAACTAATGAAAAACTGTTTTTT.

V usage is TRBV2 and J usage is TRBJ2-5; TRBD2 agrees at 10 bases. The germline CDR1 and CDR2 sequences are SNHLY and FYNNEI. This CDR3 region has 16 residues. The V gene end was trimmed by 6 bases and the J gene end by 6 bases; junction bases not matched to a gene: 13. The CDR3 nucleotides are TGTGCCAGCAGGGTCGAGAGCGGGGGGGCCGTGAAGACCCAGTACTTC. This translates into CASRVESGGAVKTQYF. The whole variable domain, remainder taken from reference TRBV2 and TRBJ2-5, is EPEVTQTPSHQVTQMGQEVILRCVPISNHLYFYWYRQILGQKVEFLVSFYNNEISEKSEIFDDQFSVERPDGSNFTLKIRSTKLEDSAMYFCASRVESGGAVKTQYFGPGTRLLVL.

V and J are TRBV28 and TRBJ1-1; D is possibly TRBD1 (6 bases). From germline, CDR1 is MDHEN and CDR2 SYDVKM. Trimming cost V 3 bases and J 1 base, with 15 bases left between them. The length of the CDR3 is 16 residues. The CDR3 DNA is TGTGCCAGCAGTTTTGGGGGGGGACACCGGAACACTGAAGCTTTCTTT. It codes for CASSFGGGHRNTEAFF. The entire variable domain, with the rest obtained from reference TRBV28 and TRBJ1-1, is as follows: DVKVTQSSRYLVKRTGEKVFLECVQDMDHENMFWYRQDPGLGLRLIYFSYDVKMKEKGDIPEGYSVSREKKERFSLILESASTNQTSMYLCASSFGGGHRNTEAFFGQGTRLTVV.

This clone has only one observation. The genes are TRBV28 and TRBJ1-5, with 7 bases matching TRBD1. The trim removed 3 bases at V and 6 bases at J, leaving 20 bases unmatched. Germline loops: CDR1 MDHEN, CDR2 SYDVKM. The CDR3 covers 19 residues. Here the CDR3 DNA reads TGTGCCAGCAGTTTCTCGAGACAGGGTGGGGCCCTCGGGGCTCAGCCCCAGCATTTT. It yields the protein CASSFSRQGGALGAQPQHF.

This chain connects TRBV27 to TRBJ2-6; 10 nucleotides match TRBD1. J was trimmed by 2 bases and V by 6 bases; bases with no gene match: 7. CDR1 MNHEY and CDR2 SMNVEV come from the germline V gene (reference sequence). The CDR3 runs 17 residues. The CDR3 region is CASRSGQGVTGANVLTF. CDR3 in DNA: TGTGCCAGCAGATCCGGACAGGGGGTAACTGGGGCCAACGTCCTGACTTTC.

The CDR3 reads CSVEGSGSYGYTF. The CDR3 DNA is TGCAGCGTTGAAGGATCAGGCAGCTATGGCTACACCTTC. The gene calls are TRBV29-1 and TRBJ1-2, with D unresolved. Germline-derived CDR1 and CDR2 are SQVTM and ANQGSEA. Trimming took off 1 base at V and 4 bases at J, with 10 bases between the two ends. This CDR3 spans 13 amino acids.

The chain joins TRBV30 to TRBJ2-7; D is ambiguous. V gave up 2 bases and J gave up 3 bases, with 14 bases separating them. Germline CDR1 and CDR2: GTSNPN and SVGIG (reference sequence). The CDR3 contains 14 residues. The CDR3 DNA sequence: TGTGCCTGGAGTAGTAGGAGAACCATCTACGAGCAGTACTTC. It is translated as CAWSSRRTIYEQYF.

The chain combines TRBV5-1 with TRBJ2-1, with D tentatively TRBD1 (6 bases). Germline V gives CDR1 SGHRS, CDR2 YFSETQ. Trimming took off 2 bases at V and 10 bases at J, with 10 bases between the two ends. CDR3 length: 12 amino acids. CDR3: CASSFRTGEQFF. DNA of the CDR3: TGCGCCAGCAGCTTCCGAACAGGGGAGCAGTTCTTC. The whole variable domain, remainder taken from reference TRBV5-1 and TRBJ2-1, is KAGVTQTPRYLIKTRGQQVTLSCSPISGHRSVSWYQQTPGQGLQFLFEYFSETQRNKGNFPGRFSGRQFSNSRSEMNVSTLELGDSALYLCASSFRTGEQFFGPGTRLTVL.

This chain joins TRBV6-1 and TRBJ2-2, with a tentative D call TRBD1 (6 bases). The V and J ends lost 7 bases and 6 bases respectively, with 12 bases between them. The CDR3 spans 13 residues. Germline lookup yields CDR1 MNHNS and CDR2 SASEGT. The CDR3 loop is CASKVGAAGELFF. Written as DNA, the CDR3 is TGTGCCAGCAAGGTGGGGGCGGCCGGGGAGCTGTTTTTT.

The chain recombines TRBV28 with TRBJ1-1; the match to TRBD1 covers 7 bases. Germline CDR1 and CDR2: MDHEN and SYDVKM. The J segment lost 1 base and the V segment lost 6 bases, leaving 5 bases of the junction unmatched. This CDR3 has 14 amino acids. In nucleotides, the CDR3 is TGTGCCAGCAGAGGAGGGACAGCGAACACTGAAGCTTTCTTT. Translation: CASRGGTANTEAFF.

V gene TRBV5-4 combines with J gene TRBJ2-5; the match to TRBD2 covers 9 bases. The J call may not be correct, given that the DNA end is closer to TRBJ2-7. Germline V CDR1 and CDR2: SGHNT, YYREEE (reference sequence). The length of the CDR3 is 15 residues. CDR3 residues: CASSGQGGGGYEQYF. CDR3 DNA: TGTGCCAGCAGCGGGCAGGGCGGGGGGGGATACGAGCAGTACTTC.

V is TRBV7-3 and J is TRBJ2-5; 11 bases line up with TRBD1. The CDR3 extends over 16 amino acids. V trimming: 4 bases; J trimming: 2 bases; junction bases outside the gene matches: 6. Germline CDR1 is SGHTA and CDR2 is FQGTGA. The DNA of the CDR3 is TGTGCCAGCAGCTCCGGACAGGGGGCTTTTCAAGAGACCCAGTACTTC. Encoded protein: CASSSGQGAFQETQYF.